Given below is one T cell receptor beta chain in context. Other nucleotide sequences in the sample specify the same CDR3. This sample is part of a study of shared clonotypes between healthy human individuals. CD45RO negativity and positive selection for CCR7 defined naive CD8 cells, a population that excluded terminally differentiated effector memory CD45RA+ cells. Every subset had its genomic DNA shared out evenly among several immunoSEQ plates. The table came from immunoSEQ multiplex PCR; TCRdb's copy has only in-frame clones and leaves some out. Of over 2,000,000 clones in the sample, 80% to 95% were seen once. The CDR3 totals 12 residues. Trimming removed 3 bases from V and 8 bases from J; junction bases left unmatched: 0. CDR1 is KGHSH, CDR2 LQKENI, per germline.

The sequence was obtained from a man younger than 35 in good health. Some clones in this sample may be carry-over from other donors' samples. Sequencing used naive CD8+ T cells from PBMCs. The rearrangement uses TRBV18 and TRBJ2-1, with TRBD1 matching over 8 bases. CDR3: CASSPTGDEQFF. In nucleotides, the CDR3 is TGTGCCAGCTCACCGACAGGGGATGAGCAGTTCTTC.